This T cell receptor (beta chain) was identified in a study of regulatory T cells in long-lasting Graves disease. This clonotype was seen more than once but under ten times. Its antigen is undetermined. Time point denoted: newly diagnosed GD, antithyroid drugs for less than 3 months. The TCR library was prepared using RNA isolated from PBMCs. Arm-PCR of CDR3 regions and iRepertoire HTBI primers were used to build TCR beta libraries. Each CDR3 protein is one row after TCRdb ran MiXCR on the multiplex PCR reads. The sample lists more than 400,000 distinct CDR3 sequences, less than 20% seen once, with around a tenth in the top ten. General study points: Among persistent patients, a larger number of public clonotypes were shared (about 3,000) than among newly diagnosed patients (about 1,000).

These records were also assigned to another study, of T cells in Graves' hyperthyroidism and ophthalmopathy.

This receptor was identified in a woman aged 30 to 39 with Graves disease. This specimen consisted of peripheral blood mononuclear cells (PBMCs), obtained at new diagnosis, from a patient treated with antithyroid drugs.

The CDR3 DNA follows: TGCGCCAGCAGATTTAGCGGGAGAGAGCAGTTCTTC. This encodes CASRFSGREQFF. The genes are TRBV5-1 and TRBJ2-1, with 9 bases that match TRBD2. The CDR3 contains 12 residues. CDR1 and CDR2 (germline): SGHRS, YFSETQ. With V trimmed by 5 bases and J by 10 bases, 4 bases remained unmatched.